This TCR beta chain was recorded in a study of cytomegalovirus exposure and HLA in healthy donors. About the study: In an early release, HLA-typed donors contributed some 80 million unique TCR sequences. Overall study findings and caveats: As a later analysis revealed, the rate of TCR association differed by HLA locus, with DRB1 most and HLA-C fewest. Later analysis revealed greater clonal expansion in HLA-associated TCR beta chains than in equally common others.

V lost 4 bases, J lost 0 bases, and 19 bases lay in between. This CDR3 region has 17 residues. Germline V gives CDR1 SGHRS, CDR2 YFSETQ. Researchers ran the PCR with 60 Vbeta and 13 Jbeta primers. Generated by immunoSEQ multiplex PCR, the TCRdb table keeps only in-frame clones and is missing some. The data contain around 220,000 clones, about 77% of them singletons. The count of this clone is one. Its target is unknown. This receptor was taken from a woman aged 25 to 39 in good health and CMV-seronegative. The sequenced material came from PBMCs. The V gene is TRBV5-1, the J gene TRBJ1-1; D might be TRBD1 (6 bases). The CDR3 sequence is CASSKGTLTLLNTEAFF. The CDR3 DNA follows: TGCGCCAGCAGCAAAGGGACATTGACCCTGCTGAACACTGAAGCTTTCTTT.